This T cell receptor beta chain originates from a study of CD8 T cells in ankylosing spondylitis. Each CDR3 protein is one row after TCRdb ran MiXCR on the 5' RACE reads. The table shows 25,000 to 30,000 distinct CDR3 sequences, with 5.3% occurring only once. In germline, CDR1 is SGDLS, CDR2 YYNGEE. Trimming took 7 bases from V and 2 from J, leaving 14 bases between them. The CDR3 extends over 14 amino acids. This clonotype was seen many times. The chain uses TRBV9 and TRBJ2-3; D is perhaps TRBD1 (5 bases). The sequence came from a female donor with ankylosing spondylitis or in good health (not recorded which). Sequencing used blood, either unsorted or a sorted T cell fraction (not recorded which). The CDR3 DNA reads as TGTGCCAGCGGGGTTTCAGGGAACACAGATACGCAGTATTTT. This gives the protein CASGVSGNTDTQYF.